The subject of this entry is one T cell receptor (beta chain). What it binds is unknown. These data come from a study of cytomegalovirus exposure and HLA in healthy donors. At the level of the study: Previous work identified roughly 120 million unique TCR beta sequences from approximately 190 million T cells.

Among the donors, all were healthy bone marrow donors. Whole-study results and caveats: The HLA-A and HLA-B alleles of most subjects were reportedly predicted accurately from TCR beta sequences.

Primers: 60 Vbeta forward and 13 Jbeta reverse. Libraries were prepared by immunoSEQ multiplex PCR; TCRdb keeps only in-frame clonotypes and omits some of them. The repertoire holds about 160,000 clones, with almost 80% as singletons. CDR1 is SGHVT and CDR2 is SQSDAQ in the germline V gene. Unmatched junction bases numbered 4, after V lost 0 bases and J lost 5 bases. The CDR3 loop spans 15 amino acids. This chain uses TRBV7-4 with TRBJ1-5, with TRBD1 matching over 7 bases. This TCR came from a woman aged 45 to 65 in good health and CMV-seropositive. Sequenced sample: PBMCs. CDR3 DNA: TGTGCCAGCAGCTTAGCGGGACAGCATGATCAGCCCCAGCATTTT. This encodes CASSLAGQHDQPQHF.